These T cell receptor beta chains were read from a single sample in a study of cytomegalovirus exposure and HLA in healthy donors. The assay was immunoSEQ multiplex PCR, and TCRdb's table has in-frame clones only and misses some. The table has some 180,000 clones, 70% to 80% seen once. Sequenced material: PBMCs. The receptors shown here come from a woman aged 55-69 years in good health and CMV-seropositive. Each CDR3 is given with its conserved first and last residue. The D gene is left open where the match is weak. Size is omitted from some rows. Given values are once, few, many or a class for expanded clones.

D gene	V gene	clone size	J gene	CDR3 DNA	CDR3 protein
.	TRBV5-1	.	TRBJ2-1	TGCGCCAGCGGAGACCAATCTGGCGATGAGCAGTTCTTC	CASGDQSGDEQFF
TRBD1	TRBV7-9	.	TRBJ1-5	TGTGCCAGCAGCTCCTCAGGGGGACAGTTCAATCAGCCCCAGCATTTT	CASSSSGGQFNQPQHF
.	TRBV19	few	TRBJ1-2	TGTGCCAGTAGTATAGCGGGATCTTCTAACTATGGCTACACCTTC	CASSIAGSSNYGYTF
.	TRBV7-2	.	TRBJ2-4	TGTGCCAGCAGCTCGGCCAAAAACATTCAGTACTTC	CASSSAKNIQYF
.	TRBV9	.	TRBJ2-1	TGTGCCAGCAGCGTAGCGTCTAGCGCACCCAATGAGCAGTTCTTC	CASSVASSAPNEQFF
.	TRBV7-9	.	TRBJ1-5	TGTGCCAGCAGCTTAGCGGAAACAGGACCGAGCAATCAGCCCCAGCATTTT	CASSLAETGPSNQPQHF
TRBD1	TRBV28	.	TRBJ1-1	TGTGCCAGCAGTTTCCACGGACAGGGGATGACTGAAGCTTTCTTT	CASSFHGQGMTEAFF
.	TRBV4-1	.	TRBJ2-7	TGCGCCAGCAGCCAAGAAATATCCTACGAGCAGTACTTC	CASSQEISYEQYF
TRBD2	TRBV9	once	TRBJ2-1	TGTGCCAGCAGCGAAGGACTAGCATTCTATGAGCAGTTCTTC	CASSEGLAFYEQFF
.	TRBV11-3	.	TRBJ1-5	TGTGCCAGCAGATCCCTGGGGGACACCTACGAACATCAGCCCCAGCATTTT	CASRSLGDTYEHQPQHF
.	TRBV5-8	.	TRBJ1-2	TGTGCCAGCAGCTTGCGGGGGGCACCGGAAGGCTACACCTTC	CASSLRGAPEGYTF
.	TRBV6-5	.	TRBJ2-4	TGTGCCAGCAGTTACCGGGGGTTGGAAAACATTCAGTACTTC	CASSYRGLENIQYF
.	TRBV10-1	.	TRBJ2-2	TGCGCCAGCAGTGAGTCATTAGTCGTCGACACCGGGGAGCTGTTTTTT	CASSESLVVDTGELFF
.	TRBV14	.	TRBJ2-7	TGTGCCAGCAGCCAATTGGGGGGGCCGTTTCACGAGCAGTACTTC	CASSQLGGPFHEQYF
.	TRBV18	.	TRBJ2-4	TGTGCCAGCTCACCCCCCAGCCAGGGAAACATTCAGTACTTC	CASSPPSQGNIQYF
.	TRBV6-5	.	TRBJ1-2	TGTGCCAGCTCTAGCGGTGGGGTCGGCTACACCTTC	CASSSGGVGYTF
TRBD1	TRBV6-5	.	TRBJ1-2	TGTGCCAGCAGTTACACCAACACAGGGGGTGGTGGCTACACCTTC	CASSYTNTGGGGYTF
TRBD1	TRBV30	.	TRBJ2-6	TGTGCCGGGGGACAGGGAACTGGGGCCAACGGCCTGACTTTC	CAGGQGTGANGLTF
TRBD2	TRBV7-3	.	TRBJ2-3	TGTGCCAGCAGCCCAGCGGGGGGCCGGCAAGATACGCAGTATTTT	CASSPAGGRQDTQYF
.	TRBV5-6	.	TRBJ1-1	TGTGCCAGCAGCCTGACGTCCCCGGGAGGCACTGAAGCTTTCTTT	CASSLTSPGGTEAFF
TRBD2	TRBV2	.	TRBJ2-3	TGTGCCAGCAGTGATGGGCGGGGGGGCCCAGATACGCAGTATTTT	CASSDGRGGPDTQYF
.	TRBV7-2	few	TRBJ2-7	TGTGCCAGCAGCCATACAGGGGGGGACCACGAGCAGTACTTC	CASSHTGGDHEQYF
TRBD2	TRBV4-1	.	TRBJ2-1	TGCGCCAGCAGCCAAGAAGTGGCGGGAGGGCCTCGTGAGCAGTTCTTC	CASSQEVAGGPREQFF
.	TRBV7-2	few	TRBJ2-6	TGTGCCAGCAGCTTATATGGGGCCAACGTCCTGACTTTC	CASSLYGANVLTF
.	TRBV10-3	.	TRBJ1-5	TGTGCCATCCAACAGGGTGGAAATCAGCCCCAGCATTTT	CAIQQGGNQPQHF
.	TRBV5-1	.	TRBJ2-3	TGCGCCAGCAGCTACAGCGGGCCGGGCACAGATACGCAGTATTTT	CASSYSGPGTDTQYF
TRBD1	TRBV7-9	.	TRBJ1-5	TGTGCCAGCAGCCTGGTACCGTCGGCTAACAGGGGAGGTATTCAGCCCCAGCATTTT	CASSLVPSANRGGIQPQHF
.	TRBV15	.	TRBJ2-7	TGTGCCACCAGCAGAGGAGATGGTAACCACGAGCAGTACTTC	CATSRGDGNHEQYF
TRBD2	TRBV7-9	.	TRBJ2-7	TGTGCCAGCAGCGTTAGCGGGGTCTCCTACGAGCAGTACTTC	CASSVSGVSYEQYF